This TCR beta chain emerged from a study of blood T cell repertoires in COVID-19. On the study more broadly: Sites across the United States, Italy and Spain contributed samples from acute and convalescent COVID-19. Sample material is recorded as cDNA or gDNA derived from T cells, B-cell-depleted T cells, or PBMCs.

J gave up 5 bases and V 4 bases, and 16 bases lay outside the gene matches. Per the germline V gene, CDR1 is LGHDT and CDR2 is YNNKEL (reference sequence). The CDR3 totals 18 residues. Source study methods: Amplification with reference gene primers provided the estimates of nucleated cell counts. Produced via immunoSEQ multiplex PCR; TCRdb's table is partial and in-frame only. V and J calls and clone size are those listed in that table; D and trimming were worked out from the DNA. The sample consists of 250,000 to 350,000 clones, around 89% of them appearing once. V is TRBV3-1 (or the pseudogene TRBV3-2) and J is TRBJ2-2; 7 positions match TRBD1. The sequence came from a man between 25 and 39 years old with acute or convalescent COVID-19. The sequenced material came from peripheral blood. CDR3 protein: CASSRRAGQARNTGELFF. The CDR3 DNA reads TGTGCCAGCAGCCGAAGGGCCGGACAGGCAAGGAATACCGGGGAGCTGTTTTTT.